A selection of T cell receptor beta chains follows, all from one sample in a study of blood T cells in healthy people across ages. TCRdb passed the 5' RACE reads through MiXCR, listing each CDR3 protein once. The sample lists about 290,000 distinct CDR3 sequences, 27% occurring once. The sequencing input was blood. These receptor sequences come from a woman in her sixties or seventies in good health. CDR3s include the opening cysteine and the closing phenylalanine or tryptophan. A D gene is named only where the DNA matches it firmly. Clone size is given for some rows only: seen once, a few or many times, or a class if the clone is expanded.

CDR3 DNA | CDR3 protein | V gene | clone size | D gene | J gene
TGTGCCAGCAGACCGGGACAAATGAACACTGAAGCTTTCTTT | CASRPGQMNTEAFF | TRBV6-2/TRBV6-3 | . | . | TRBJ1-1
TGCAGCGTTGGGGAGGGCCTTTATGGCTACACCTTC | CSVGEGLYGYTF | TRBV29-1 | few | . | TRBJ1-2
TGCGCCAGCAGCTTGGAGGGGACGTTAGCTTCGGAGACCCAGTACTTC | CASSLEGTLASETQYF | TRBV5-1 | few | . | TRBJ2-5
TGTGCCAGCAGCCAGGCACTAGCGGACGCCTACGAGCAGTACTTC | CASSQALADAYEQYF | TRBV3-1 | few | TRBD2 | TRBJ2-7
TGCAGCGTTGAAGATCAACAGGGTTCCTACAATGAGCAGTTCTTC | CSVEDQQGSYNEQFF | TRBV29-1 | . | . | TRBJ2-1
TGCAGTGCTAGAGATGGGCGGGAGGCTCCCAATGAGCAGTTCTTC | CSARDGREAPNEQFF | TRBV20-1 | . | TRBD2 | TRBJ2-1
TGTGCCAGCAGCCAGACTAGCGGGCGGGATACGCAGTATTTT | CASSQTSGRDTQYF | TRBV14 | few | TRBD2 | TRBJ2-3
TGTGCCAGCAGCCCGCTGCGACAGGGGGGCTACACCTTC | CASSPLRQGGYTF | TRBV7-2 | . | TRBD1 | TRBJ1-2
TGCAGCGTTGCCGGGACTAGAACAGGCACAGATACGCAGTATTTT | CSVAGTRTGTDTQYF | TRBV29-1 | . | TRBD2 | TRBJ2-3
TGCAGTGCTACCCCGGCGGAAAGGGCCTACGAGCAGTACTTC | CSATPAERAYEQYF | TRBV20-1 | . | . | TRBJ2-7
TGTGCCAGCAACAGCCTTAATGAAAAACTGTTTTTT | CASNSLNEKLFF | TRBV7-9 | few | . | TRBJ1-4
TGTGCCACTAAGGGTATCGGCGGGACCACAGATACGCAGTATTTT | CATKGIGGTTDTQYF | TRBV10-3 | few | . | TRBJ2-3